This T cell receptor (beta chain) was captured in a study of cytomegalovirus exposure and HLA in healthy donors. Overall study results and limits: Later analysis demonstrated an association between a missense DCLRE1C variant and TCR beta V- and J-gene trimming. In a later analysis, most CMV-associated TCR beta chains appeared HLA-restricted. Some V segments (TRBV6-2 and TRBV6-3 among them) were excluded as indistinguishable.

Primers: 60 Vbeta forward and 13 Jbeta reverse. Data came from immunoSEQ multiplex PCR; TCRdb stores just in-frame clones and leaves some out. The sample holds about 150,000 clones, approximately 81% seen once. Only a few counts were recorded for this clone. Its cognate antigen is unknown. CDR3 length: 15 residues. Germline loops: CDR1 SNHLY, CDR2 FYNNEI. The J segment lost 3 bases and the V segment lost 5 bases, leaving 7 bases of the junction unmatched. The sample comprised PBMCs. V usage is TRBV2 and J usage is TRBJ2-1; 7 nucleotides match TRBD2. The origin of this receptor is a boy between 2 and 10 years old in good health and CMV-seronegative. This CDR3 is CASSIAGSYYNEQFF. The CDR3 region has the DNA TGTGCCAGCAGTATAGCGGGTAGCTACTACAATGAGCAGTTCTTC.